This T cell receptor (beta chain) is drawn from a study of T cells in localized non-small cell lung cancer (dated by TCRdb to 2018 to 2020). Study-wide context: The study analyzed T cell repertoires of 236 early-stage NSCLC patients, comparing tumors and uninvolved tumor-adjacent lungs. The cohort comprised a few hundred treatment-naïve NSCLC patients with resected, localized lung tumors. NSCLC patients had a mean age of roughly 64 years, and 129 were male and about a hundred female. Results the study describes overall, beyond this receptor: Uninvolved tumor-adjacent lung showed the highest T cell clonality, higher than tumor, which suggests more focused antigenic responses in the uninvolved tumor-adjacent lung. Since the design was exploratory, TCR variables were selected using unadjusted p-values with no false-discovery rate correction. A median of approximately 62 of the top 100 tumor clones turned up in the paired uninvolved adjacent lung, and 25 to 35 of those clones also ranked among the top 100 of that same adjacent lung. Because multi-region tumor sequencing was not done, intratumor heterogeneity could not be ruled out. Longer overall survival was associated with higher blood T cell density, whereas shorter survival was associated with higher adjacent-lung clonality.

The germline V and J ends show losses of 4 bases and 4 bases respectively, and no gene match explains 4 bases of the junction. The CDR3 measures 15 amino acids from cysteine to phenylalanine. The retained sequence is limited to the CDR3, 45 bases, with the frame set at the first base. The germline V gene (reference sequence) gives CDR1 as SGHKS and CDR2 as YYEKEE. At diagnosis, tumor, uninvolved tumor-adjacent lung and peripheral blood were collected and then preserved as a mix of FFPE and fresh-frozen material. For TCR repertoire profiling, the blood samples were analyzed as peripheral blood mononuclear cells. On this clone itself: Its antigen specificity is not known. No qualities accompany the bases; no much larger clone lies one base away.

The immunoSEQ Assay was used to sequence TCR beta CDR3 regions from DNA. As for the authors' bioinformatics: T cell density was computed as TCR beta template counts normalized to usable DNA estimated by amplifying housekeeping genes. Richness was estimated using the preseqR package, with extrapolation to 400,000 templates for PBMC samples and to 120,000 templates for tissue samples. Clonality was calculated as one minus Pielou's evenness. Differential abundance testing on productive amino-acid clonotypes, with a minimum total count of 5 and an alpha of 0.1, was used to identify tissue-enriched TCRs. The Jaccard Index and the Morisita Overlap Index were used to quantify repertoire overlap between compartments. GLIPH clustered TCR beta CDR3s with public tetramer-defined viral CDR3s; viral motifs required at least three viral sequences plus V-gene enrichment. What TCRdb holds here is the immuneACCESS table cut down to in-frame rearrangements. Part of the clones is not present; checked against another copy, under half of the missing clones reflect an unresolved V gene, and the others are unexplained. V and J calls and clone size come straight from that table; D and trimming were deduced from the DNA. The sample profile shows 25,000 to 40,000 clones; about 80% of them were found once. The ten biggest clones cover approximately 31% of the sample.

This TCR came from a male donor aged 60 or older with stage II squamous cell lung carcinoma. Sequencing was performed on peripheral blood, taken before any cancer treatment. The chain uses TRBV5-5 and TRBJ2-1; 11 of the junction bases match TRBD1. This receptor carries the CDR3 CASSTGQGAYNEQFF. The DNA sequence is TGTGCCAGCAGCACCGGACAGGGGGCTTACAATGAGCAGTTCTTC.